The 29 T cell receptor beta chains below all came from one sample that was sequenced in a study of shared clonotypes between healthy human individuals. Sequencing used immunoSEQ multiplex PCR; TCRdb keeps in-frame clones, though not all of them. The sample records 1,400,000 or so clones, approximately 98.5% being singletons. Sequencing was done on a sample of naive CD4+ T cells sorted from blood. Specified subset: CD45RA+ positively selected. The receptors stem from a man aged 30 to 45 in good health.

The chain links TRBV2 to TRBJ1-1; D is possibly TRBD1 (5 bases). Trimming cost V 6 bases and J 1 base, with 12 bases left between them. Per the germline V gene, CDR1 is SNHLY and CDR2 is FYNNEI. This CDR3 spans 14 amino acids. This CDR3 is CASSAGTANTEAFF. DNA for the CDR3: TGTGCCAGCAGCGCAGGGACGGCGAACACTGAAGCTTTCTTT.

The chain uses TRBV5-4 and TRBJ2-1; D is undetermined. The germline CDR1 and CDR2 sequences are SGHNT and YYREEE (reference sequence). Trimming pared 4 bases from V and 4 bases from J, leaving 12 bases between. The CDR3 loop spans 14 amino acids. CDR3 nucleotides: TGTGCCAGCAGCCAGACGACCCTATACAATGAGCAGTTCTTC. It encodes CASSQTTLYNEQFF. Looking up the rest from reference TRBV5-4 and TRBJ2-1 gives the full variable domain: ETGVTQSPTHLIKTRGQQVTLRCSSQSGHNTVSWYQQALGQGPQFIFQYYREEENGRGNFPPRFSGLQFPNYSSELNVNALELDDSALYLCASSQTTLYNEQFFGPGTRLTVL.

The chain carries TRBV7-8 and TRBJ1-4; D ambiguous. Germline V gives CDR1 SGHVS, CDR2 FQNEAQ. The CDR3 contains 13 residues. V lost 6 bases, J lost 5 bases, and 10 bases lay in between. The CDR3 loop is CASRKHENEKLFF. CDR3 nucleotide sequence: TGTGCCAGCAGGAAACATGAAAATGAAAAACTGTTTTTT.

V usage is TRBV7-2 and J usage is TRBJ2-7, with 10 bases fitting TRBD2. Trimming at V came to 0 bases and at J to 5 bases, leaving 4 bases not matched to a gene. Germline lookup yields CDR1 SGHTA and CDR2 FQGNSA. This CDR3 is built from 15 residues. The CDR3 sequence is CASSLAASGSNEQYF. CDR3 DNA: TGTGCCAGCAGCTTAGCTGCTAGCGGGAGCAACGAGCAGTACTTC.

V usage is TRBV9 and J usage is TRBJ2-5; TRBD1 agrees at 7 bases. V lost 3 bases to trimming and J lost 5 bases; unmatched junction nucleotides: 7. This CDR3 is 14 amino acids long. Germline-derived CDR1 and CDR2 are SGDLS and YYNGEE. The CDR3, as DNA: TGTGCCAGCAGCGGACGACAGGGAATGGAGACCCAGTACTTC. This translates into CASSGRQGMETQYF.

This chain connects TRBV7-9 to TRBJ1-4; 8 bases map to TRBD1. V was pared by 6 bases and J by 3 bases, with 6 bases of the junction left unmatched. CDR3 length: 15 amino acids. Germline values: CDR1 SEHNR, CDR2 FQNEAQ (reference sequence). CDR3 loop: CASRSDRAANEKLFF. The CDR3 DNA sequence: TGTGCCAGCAGATCGGACAGGGCGGCTAATGAAAAACTGTTTTTT.

The rearrangement uses TRBV7-8 and TRBJ2-1; no clear D. Germline V CDR1 and CDR2: SGHVS, FQNEAQ. V was pared by 8 bases and J by 16 bases, with 30 bases between. The CDR3 has 15 amino acids. The DNA of the CDR3 is TGTGCCAGCTCCTACAGCCCTCCTTCGCTTCCGCTCAGTTTCTTC. As protein: CASSYSPPSLPLSFF.

This clone was counted a single time. The chain recombines TRBV7-2 with TRBJ2-7; D uncertain. The CDR3 consists of 14 residues. Germline assignment: CDR1 SGHTA and CDR2 FQGNSA. V lost 0 bases and J lost 5, with 11 bases in between. CDR3 region: CASSLAWVPHEQYF. The CDR3 coding sequence is TGTGCCAGCAGCTTAGCGTGGGTTCCCCACGAGCAGTACTTC.

Of note for this clone: Other DNA sequences in the same sample also yield this CDR3. J is TRBJ2-5 and V is TRBV28; no clear D gene. The germline gives CDR1 MDHEN, CDR2 SYDVKM. The CDR3 has 11 amino acids. The germline V and J ends were trimmed by 2 bases and 3 bases, with 1 base remaining between them. The CDR3 DNA follows: TGTGCCAGCAGTTTAGAAGAGACCCAGTACTTC. This sequence encodes CASSLEETQYF.

The chain recombines TRBV28 with TRBJ2-7, with TRBD1 matching over 7 bases. There are 13 residues in the CDR3. Trimming removed 2 bases from V and 6 bases from J; junction bases left unmatched: 4. Per germline, CDR1 MDHEN and CDR2 SYDVKM. CDR3 residues: CASSLTGAGEQYF. For the CDR3, the DNA is TGTGCCAGCAGTTTAACAGGGGCCGGCGAGCAGTACTTC.

The chain combines TRBV6-6 with TRBJ1-5, with a tentative D call TRBD1 (5 bases). Germline V gene lookup returns CDR1 MNHNY and CDR2 SVGAGI (reference sequence). Trimming left V 8 bases short and J 6 bases short, with 14 bases between. The CDR3 covers 13 residues. Here the CDR3 reads CASQVRVGQPQHF. The CDR3 DNA follows: TGTGCCAGCCAGGTCAGGGTGGGTCAGCCCCAGCATTTT.

J is TRBJ1-4 and V is TRBV6-6, with a tentative D call TRBD1 (5 bases). CDR1 and CDR2 from the germline V gene are MNHNY and SVGAGI (reference sequence). V lost 7 bases, J lost 11 bases, and 11 bases lay in between. CDR3 size: 11 residues. The chain's CDR3 is CASNNGGKLFF. The CDR3 DNA is TGTGCCAGCAATAACGGGGGTAAACTGTTTTTT.

This sequence joins TRBV19 and TRBJ2-1; 13 bases align to TRBD2. The CDR3 is 16 amino acids. The V segment lost 5 bases and the J segment 7 bases; nucleotides outside the gene matches: 8. Germline values: CDR1 LNHDA, CDR2 SQIVND (reference sequence). In DNA form, the CDR3 reads TGTGCCAGTAGTTCCAGACTAGCGGGAGGAAATAATGAGCAGTTCTTC. This gives the protein CASSSRLAGGNNEQFF.

This chain links TRBV28 with TRBJ2-7, with 7 bases fitting TRBD1. This CDR3 contains 16 residues. V shed 6 bases and J 0 bases; nucleotides not matched to a gene: 11. From germline, CDR1 is MDHEN and CDR2 SYDVKM. The CDR3 DNA sequence: TGTGCCAGCAGGCCCCCACAGGGGCGTTTCTCCTACGAGCAGTACTTC. Translating it yields CASRPPQGRFSYEQYF.

V gene TRBV7-8 combines with J gene TRBJ2-7; TRBD1 matches 10 bases. Trimming at V came to 4 bases and at J to 3 bases, leaving 6 bases not matched to a gene. This CDR3 contains 15 residues. From germline, CDR1 is SGHVS and CDR2 FQNEAQ. DNA of the CDR3: TGTGCCAGCAGCTACCCGGGACAGGGGAACTACGAGCAGTACTTC. This encodes CASSYPGQGNYEQYF.

The V and J genes are TRBV7-2 and TRBJ2-1; possibly TRBD2 for D (5 bases). CDR3 length equals 17 residues. The V end lost 0 bases, the J end lost 5 bases, and 17 bases lay between the germline ends. Per germline, CDR1 SGHTA and CDR2 FQGNSA. The CDR3 loop is CASSLARGISTNNEQFF. The CDR3 DNA reads as TGTGCCAGCAGCTTAGCGCGAGGGATATCGACAAACAATGAGCAGTTCTTC.

This rearrangement joins TRBV7-2 to TRBJ2-7; either TRBD1 or TRBD2 may supply D (6 bases each). The CDR3 runs to 14 residues. Looked up from germline, CDR1 is SGHTA and CDR2 is FQGNSA. V was trimmed by 3 bases and J by 2 bases, leaving 11 bases between them. The CDR3 nucleotides are TGTGCCAGCAGCTTCGCGGGACAAGCCTACGAGCAGTACTTC. It encodes CASSFAGQAYEQYF.

The V call is TRBV10-3, the J call TRBJ2-7; perhaps TRBD1 as D (6 bases). Germline V gene data show CDR1 as ENHRY and CDR2 as SYGVKD. This CDR3 comprises 13 residues. V shed 7 bases and J shed 2 bases, with 12 bases lying between them. The CDR3: CAINRDKTYEQYF. The DNA for the CDR3 is TGTGCCATCAACCGGGACAAGACCTACGAGCAGTACTTC.

The rearrangement joins TRBV5-1 to TRBJ2-1, with 7 bases matching TRBD2. The CDR3 has 16 amino acids. CDR1 is SGHRS, CDR2 YFSETQ, per germline. The V segment lost 6 bases and the J segment 5 bases; nucleotides outside the gene matches: 14. CDR3 sequence reads: CASTHQTSWADNEQFF. The CDR3 DNA follows: TGCGCCAGCACCCACCAGACTAGCTGGGCTGACAATGAGCAGTTCTTC.

This rearrangement joins TRBV5-1 to TRBJ2-1, with 9 bases fitting TRBD1. CDR3 length: 14 amino acids. Germline CDR1 and CDR2: SGHRS and YFSETQ. Trimming cost V 5 bases and J 8 bases; bases outside gene matches: 8. For the CDR3, the DNA is TGCGCCAGCAGGCCCCCGGACAGGGGATATGAGCAGTTCTTC. Protein: CASRPPDRGYEQFF.

This clone is a singleton in its sample. This chain links TRBV6-1 with TRBJ2-7; 8 bases match TRBD2. Germline values: CDR1 MNHNS, CDR2 SASEGT. The ends lost 8 bases at V and 4 bases at J; junction bases unmatched: 10. This CDR3 spans 14 amino acids. CDR3 nucleotides: TGTGCCAGCGTGCCCGGGAGGGCCGTTTACGAGCAGTACTTC. Encoded protein: CASVPGRAVYEQYF.

V gene TRBV28 combines with J gene TRBJ2-1; 9 bases map to TRBD2. CDR3 length: 14 residues. CDR1 is MDHEN, CDR2 SYDVKM, per germline. The V gene end was trimmed by 6 bases and the J gene end by 3 bases; junction bases not matched to a gene: 3. DNA for the CDR3: TGTGCCAGCAGCGGTAGCGGGGGCTACAATGAGCAGTTCTTC. It translates to CASSGSGGYNEQFF.

The V call is TRBV27, the J call TRBJ2-5, with TRBD1 matching over 10 bases. The junction had 17 bases not matched to a gene; V was cut back by 4 bases and J by 6 bases. Per the germline V gene, CDR1 is MNHEY and CDR2 is SMNVEV (reference sequence). The CDR3 consists of 18 residues. CDR3 sequence reads: CASSSETNRDRGKKTQYF. CDR3 DNA: TGTGCCAGCAGTTCAGAGACGAACCGGGACAGGGGAAAAAAGACCCAGTACTTC.

CDR3 nucleotide sequence: TGCAGCGTCGGACAGGGGGCGCCCGAGCAGTACTTC. This translates into CSVGQGAPEQYF. This rearrangement joins TRBV29-1 to TRBJ2-7; 11 bases line up with TRBD1. Germline V gives CDR1 SQVTM, CDR2 ANQGSEA. The CDR3 contains 12 residues. The J segment lost 6 bases and the V segment lost 6 bases, leaving 4 bases of the junction unmatched.

A note on this clone: The sample holds other DNA sequences that translate to the same CDR3. J is TRBJ1-2 and V is TRBV5-1, with D unresolved. Germline V gives CDR1 SGHRS, CDR2 YFSETQ. This CDR3 is built from 14 residues. The V gene lost 1 base and the J gene lost 2 bases, with 9 bases spanning the gap. The CDR3 sequence: CASSLSGENYGYTF. The CDR3 bases are TGCGCCAGCAGCTTGTCCGGGGAAAACTATGGCTACACCTTC.

This sequence joins TRBV29-1 and TRBJ2-7, with a possible D match to TRBD2 (6 bases). Trimming took 3 bases from V and 5 from J, leaving 11 bases between them. There are 12 residues in the CDR3. Germline V CDR1 and CDR2: SQVTM, ANQGSEA. The DNA of the CDR3 is TGCAGCGTTGACGGAGGGGTCGACGAGCAGTACTTC. This translates into CSVDGGVDEQYF.

The chain couples TRBV7-8 to TRBJ2-7, with TRBD2 matching over 7 bases. Germline lookup yields CDR1 SGHVS and CDR2 FQNEAQ. J gave up 3 bases and V 5 bases, and 4 bases lay outside the gene matches. The CDR3 runs 13 residues. CDR3 in amino acids: CASSPLADYEQYF. DNA of the CDR3: TGTGCCAGCAGCCCCCTAGCGGACTACGAGCAGTACTTC.

This chain joins TRBV5-6 and TRBJ1-5; a weak D match, TRBD1 (6 bases). The CDR3 sequence is 15 residues long. V was trimmed by 4 bases and J by 1 base, leaving 12 bases between them. The germline V gene encodes CDR1 SGHDT and CDR2 YYEEEE. CDR3 bases: TGTGCCAGCAGCCGGAGGCAGGGGAGCAATCAGCCCCAGCATTTT. The encoded protein is CASSRRQGSNQPQHF.

The CDR3 sequence is CAIMTGTSSYNEQFF. CDR3 in DNA: TGTGCCATCATGACCGGTACGAGCTCCTACAATGAGCAGTTCTTC. V is TRBV10-3 and J is TRBJ2-1; D call uncertain. Deletions cut 7 bases from V and 0 bases from J, with 13 bases between. Per germline, CDR1 ENHRY and CDR2 SYGVKD. This CDR3 contains 15 residues.